This TCR beta chain was profiled in a study of beta chain features in type 1 diabetes. Study-level points and caveats: More deletions and fewer insertions at VDJ junctions were seen in type 1 diabetes patients. When cDNA is sequenced, cells with high TCR expression could be over-represented. PCR might preferentially amplify shorter templates, equally in patients and controls.

This clone appeared a few times. Its antigen remains unidentified. This CDR3 has 13 residues. Deletions cut 5 bases from V and 10 bases from J, with 15 bases between. Germline lookup yields CDR1 SGHNT and CDR2 YENEEA. The authors reverse transcribed all of the isolated RNA, so sequencing captured expressed TCRB transcripts. The assay was immunoSEQ multiplex PCR, and TCRdb's table has in-frame clones only and misses some. The sample has 620,000 or so clones, 15% to 19% seen once. Markers CD45RO/CCR7/CD25/CD127/CD95/CD27 served to sort CD4+ naive, central memory, regulatory and stem cell-like memory cells.

The specimen sequenced was naive CD4+ T cells from blood. This TCR came from a man aged 18-30 years in good health. V gene TRBV11-3 combines with J gene TRBJ2-1; tentative D call: TRBD2 (5 bases). As DNA, the CDR3 is TGTGCCAGCAGCACTACTAGGGCACGCGAGCAGTTCTTC. Translated: CASSTTRAREQFF.